One and the same sample provided the 5 T cell receptor beta chains below, sequenced in a study of somatic mutations in cytotoxic T cells in rheumatoid arthritis. Using immunoSEQ multiplex PCR, the repertoire was profiled, and TCRdb retains in-frame clones only, with some absent. Counted here are a few thousand clones, 80% to 85% occurring once; the ten biggest clones make up about 50%. Sample: CD8+ T cells sorted from blood. These receptors were taken from a woman in her forties or fifties with rheumatoid arthritis.

The chain joins TRBV14 to TRBJ2-5, with TRBD2 identical over 14 bases. The J segment lost 5 bases and the V segment lost 4 bases, leaving 6 bases of the junction unmatched. Germline CDR1 and CDR2: SGHDN and FVKESK. The CDR3 length is 16 residues. DNA for the CDR3: TGTGCCAGCAGCCCGGGACTAGCGGGGGCTGCGGAGACCCAGTACTTC. Its translation is CASSPGLAGAAETQYF. The full variable domain, rest sourced from reference TRBV14 and TRBJ2-5, is EAGVTQFPSHSVIEKGQTVTLRCDPISGHDNLYWYRRVMGKEIKFLLHFVKESKQDESGMPNNRFLAERTGGTYSTLKVQPAELEDSGVYFCASSPGLAGAAETQYFGPGTRLLVL.

In its sample, this clone was seen a few times. J is TRBJ2-4 and V is TRBV5-6; 9 bases agree with TRBD2. There are 17 residues in the CDR3. Germline V lookup: CDR1 SGHDT, CDR2 YYEEEE. The V gene end was trimmed by 4 bases and the J gene end by 1 base; junction bases not matched to a gene: 9. The CDR3 DNA is TGTGCCAGCAGCAACCCTATAGCGGGAGACGCCAAAAACATTCAGTACTTC. It translates to CASSNPIAGDAKNIQYF. Filled out from reference TRBV5-6 and TRBJ2-4, the complete variable domain reads DAGVTQSPTHLIKTRGQQVTLRCSPKSGHDTVSWYQQALGQGPQFIFQYYEEEERQRGNFPDRFSGHQFPNYSSELNVNALLLGDSALYLCASSNPIAGDAKNIQYFGAGTRLSVL.

The rearrangement uses TRBV29-1 and TRBJ2-7; 8 bases agree with TRBD1. Germline assignment: CDR1 SQVTM and CDR2 ANQGSEA. The CDR3 extends over 13 amino acids. The ends lost 6 bases at V and 5 bases at J; junction bases unmatched: 9. The CDR3 DNA follows: TGCAGCGTCTGGACAGGGTCTAAGGACGAGCAGTACTTC. It encodes CSVWTGSKDEQYF.

The chain uses TRBV2 and TRBJ2-3; D is ambiguous. The CDR3 is made up of 14 amino acids. CDR1 and CDR2 (germline): SNHLY, FYNNEI. The ends were cut back, 1 base at V and 1 base at J, with 6 bases in the middle. The CDR3 reads CASSEVAGTDTQYF. In DNA form, the CDR3 reads TGTGCCAGCAGTGAAGTAGCCGGCACAGATACGCAGTATTTT.

The chain joins TRBV27 to TRBJ2-1, with TRBD2 matching 7 bases. The CDR3 is made up of 12 amino acids. After removal of 4 bases from V and 13 bases from J, the junction contained 7 bases not matched to a gene. CDR1 MNHEY and CDR2 SMNVEV come from the germline V gene (reference sequence). The CDR3 DNA reads as TGTGCCAGCAGTTCTACAGGACTAGATCAGTTCTTC. Its translation is CASSSTGLDQFF.